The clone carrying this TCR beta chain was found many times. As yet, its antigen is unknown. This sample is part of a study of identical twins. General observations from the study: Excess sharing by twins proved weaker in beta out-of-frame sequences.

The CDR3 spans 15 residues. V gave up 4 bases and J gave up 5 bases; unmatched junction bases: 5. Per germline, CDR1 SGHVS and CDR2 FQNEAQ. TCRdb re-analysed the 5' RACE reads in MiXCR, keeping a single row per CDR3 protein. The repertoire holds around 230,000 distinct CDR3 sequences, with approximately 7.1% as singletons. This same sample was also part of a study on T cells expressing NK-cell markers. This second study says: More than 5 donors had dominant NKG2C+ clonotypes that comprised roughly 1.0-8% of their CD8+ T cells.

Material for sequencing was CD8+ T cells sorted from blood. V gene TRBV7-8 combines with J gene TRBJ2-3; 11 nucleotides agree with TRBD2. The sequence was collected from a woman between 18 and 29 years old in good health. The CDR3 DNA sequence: TGTGCCAGCAGCTCCTTAGCGGGGGGGCTAGATACGCAGTATTTT. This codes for CASSSLAGGLDTQYF.